These T cell receptor beta chains were read from a single sample in a study of human T cells and chemical hapten exposure. One entry per CDR3 protein, called by TCRdb with MiXCR from the RACE reads. The sample lists approximately 340,000 distinct CDR3 sequences; about 7% were seen once. The sequencing here drew on whole blood, taken in connection with sensitization to the hapten diphenylcyclopropenone (DPC). The receptors were gathered from a young woman with alopecia areata. Some clones in this sample may be carry-over from other donors' samples. The CDR3 runs from the conserved cysteine through the conserved F or W. A D gene is named only where the DNA matches it firmly. Not every row has a clone size; where given, it reads once, few, many or a size class.

d_gene: -; abundance: many; j_gene: TRBJ1-5; v_gene: TRBV6-5; CDR3nt: TGTGCCAGCACCGAACAGGAGGGACAGCCCCAGCATTTT; CDR3aa: CASTEQEGQPQHF
d_gene: TRBD1; abundance: -; j_gene: TRBJ1-1; v_gene: TRBV18; CDR3nt: TGTGCCAGCTCACCACCAGTTTCAGGGGGAGGCACTGAAGCTTTCTTT; CDR3aa: CASSPPVSGGGTEAFF
d_gene: -; abundance: few; j_gene: TRBJ2-5; v_gene: TRBV7-3; CDR3nt: TGTGCCAGCAGCTCTGGTGGGACGGGGGTCCCCCGTGAGACCCAGTACTTC; CDR3aa: CASSSGGTGVPRETQYF
d_gene: -; abundance: -; j_gene: TRBJ2-2; v_gene: TRBV6-6; CDR3nt: TGTGCCAGCAGTTGGAGTCTCGCGAACACCGGGGAGCTGTTTTTT; CDR3aa: CASSWSLANTGELFF
d_gene: TRBD1; abundance: few; j_gene: TRBJ2-7; v_gene: TRBV5-5; CDR3nt: TGTGCCAGCAGTTTGCGGACAGGGGACTACGAGCAGTACTTC; CDR3aa: CASSLRTGDYEQYF
d_gene: -; abundance: -; j_gene: TRBJ2-3; v_gene: TRBV3-1; CDR3nt: TGTGCCAGCAGCACCGCCGGCGGCGAAGATACGCAGTATTTT; CDR3aa: CASSTAGGEDTQYF
d_gene: TRBD1; abundance: many; j_gene: TRBJ2-2; v_gene: TRBV6-5; CDR3nt: TGTGCCAGCAGCTTAGAACCGACAGGGGGCTACACCGGGGAGCTGTTTTTT; CDR3aa: CASSLEPTGGYTGELFF
d_gene: TRBD2; abundance: few; j_gene: TRBJ2-5; v_gene: TRBV7-2; CDR3nt: TGTGCCAGCAGCTTAGGTGGCGGGGGGGCCCGTGAGACCCAGTACTTC; CDR3aa: CASSLGGGGARETQYF
d_gene: -; abundance: -; j_gene: TRBJ2-5; v_gene: TRBV20-1; CDR3nt: TGCAGTGCTAGAGAAGGGAGTGGATACCTGGGGGAGACCCAGTACTTC; CDR3aa: CSAREGSGYLGETQYF
d_gene: TRBD1; abundance: few; j_gene: TRBJ1-5; v_gene: TRBV7-2; CDR3nt: TGTGCCAGCAGCTTGGACAGGGGGTATCAGCCCCAGCATTTT; CDR3aa: CASSLDRGYQPQHF
d_gene: -; abundance: few; j_gene: TRBJ2-1; v_gene: TRBV6-2/TRBV6-3; CDR3nt: TGTGCCAGCAGTTTGATACGTTGGAATGAGCAGTTCTTC; CDR3aa: CASSLIRWNEQFF
d_gene: -; abundance: -; j_gene: TRBJ2-2; v_gene: TRBV7-2; CDR3nt: TGTGCCAGCAGCTTAGATCGGGGCAGGATCGCGAACACCGGGGAGCTGTTTTTT; CDR3aa: CASSLDRGRIANTGELFF
d_gene: TRBD2; abundance: -; j_gene: TRBJ2-2; v_gene: TRBV3-1; CDR3nt: TGTGCCAGCAGCCGCTCAGAAGCGGGGGAAGCCGGGGAGCTGTTTTTT; CDR3aa: CASSRSEAGEAGELFF
d_gene: TRBD2; abundance: -; j_gene: TRBJ2-1; v_gene: TRBV2; CDR3nt: TGTGCCAGCAGTCTCATAGCGGGGGGGCGTTTGGTAAATGAGCAGTTCTTC; CDR3aa: CASSLIAGGRLVNEQFF
d_gene: TRBD2; abundance: few; j_gene: TRBJ2-3; v_gene: TRBV20-1; CDR3nt: TGCAGTGCTAGCCTGCGGGGGGGCCAGACAGATACGCAGTATTTT; CDR3aa: CSASLRGGQTDTQYF
d_gene: TRBD1; abundance: many; j_gene: TRBJ2-3; v_gene: TRBV20-1; CDR3nt: TGCAGTGCTGCGGGACAGGGGGGGCGCACAGATACGCAGTATTTT; CDR3aa: CSAAGQGGRTDTQYF
d_gene: -; abundance: once; j_gene: TRBJ1-1; v_gene: TRBV12-3/TRBV12-4; CDR3nt: TGTGCCAGCAGTCCCGGACGGACCACTGAAGCTTTCTTT; CDR3aa: CASSPGRTTEAFF
d_gene: TRBD2; abundance: few; j_gene: TRBJ2-3; v_gene: TRBV6-2/TRBV6-3; CDR3nt: TGTGCCAGCAGGCCGGGGGGGAGCACAGATACGCAGTATTTT; CDR3aa: CASRPGGSTDTQYF
d_gene: -; abundance: -; j_gene: TRBJ2-5; v_gene: TRBV7-9; CDR3nt: TGTGCCGGCAGCCCCGGACAGACCCGGCTTGGTGAGACCCAGTACTTC; CDR3aa: CAGSPGQTRLGETQYF
d_gene: -; abundance: many; j_gene: TRBJ2-7; v_gene: TRBV20-1; CDR3nt: TGCAGTGCTAGCTATACAAACGGGGGGCGCGAGCAGTACTTC; CDR3aa: CSASYTNGGREQYF